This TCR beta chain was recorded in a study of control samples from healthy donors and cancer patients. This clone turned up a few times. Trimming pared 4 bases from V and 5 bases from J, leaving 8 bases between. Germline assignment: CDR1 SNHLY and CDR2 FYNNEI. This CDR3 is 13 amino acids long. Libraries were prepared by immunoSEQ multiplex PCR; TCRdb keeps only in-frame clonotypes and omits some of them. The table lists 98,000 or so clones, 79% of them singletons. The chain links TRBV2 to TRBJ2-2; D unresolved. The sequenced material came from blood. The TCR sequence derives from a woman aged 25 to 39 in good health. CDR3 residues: CASSGEVTGELFF. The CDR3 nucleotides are TGTGCCAGCAGTGGAGAGGTGACCGGGGAGCTGTTTTTT.